These 27 T cell receptor beta chains were all obtained from the same sample, sequenced in a study of neurological immune-mediated disorders. MiXCR was run by TCRdb on the 5' RACE reads, yielding one entry per CDR3 protein. The top ten hold 5% to 6.5% of the sample, which has 85,000 to 100,000 distinct CDR3 sequences, roughly 4% seen once. Sequencing used PBMCs. Receptor source: a young woman with multiple sclerosis.

This clonotype has ten or more counts. V is TRBV10-3 and J is TRBJ2-7; 10 nucleotides align to TRBD2. The trim removed 5 bases at V and 6 bases at J, leaving 10 bases unmatched. CDR1 ENHRY and CDR2 SYGVKD come from the germline V gene. The CDR3 loop spans 15 amino acids. DNA of the CDR3: TGTGCCATCAGTTCCCTTCTAGCGGGAGCGCCCGAGCAGTACTTC. It specifies CAISSLLAGAPEQYF.

This clonotype was observed at least ten times. The chain couples TRBV12-3 or TRBV12-4 to TRBJ1-2, with 8 bases lining up with TRBD1. V lost 3 bases and J lost 4; bases outside the gene matches: 10. This CDR3 region has 16 residues. This CDR3 reads CASSLGTGSGSYGYTF. CDR3 sequence (DNA): TGTGCCAGCAGTTTGGGGACAGGCAGCGGGAGCTATGGCTACACCTTC.

The chain links TRBV12-3 or TRBV12-4 to TRBJ2-7, with a possible D match to TRBD2 (6 bases). The CDR3 has 13 amino acids. The V and J ends lost 2 bases and 2 bases respectively, with 7 bases between them. CDR3 amino acids: CASSLKRAYEQYF. The CDR3 DNA sequence: TGTGCCAGCAGTTTAAAGCGGGCCTACGAGCAGTACTTC.

This clonotype showed up many times. This CDR3 is CASSLDTTLTGELFF. The DNA of the CDR3 is TGCGCCAGCAGCTTGGACACCACTCTCACCGGGGAGCTGTTTTTT. This rearrangement joins TRBV5-1 to TRBJ2-2; D uncertain. Germline V lookup: CDR1 SGHRS, CDR2 YFSETQ. Deletions cut 0 bases from V and 4 bases from J, with 10 bases between. CDR3 length equals 15 residues.

This clonotype was counted only a few times. This chain joins TRBV7-2 and TRBJ2-5; D might be TRBD1 or TRBD2, each matching 6 bases. The CDR3 extends over 13 amino acids. Germline V CDR1 and CDR2: SGHTA, FQGNSA. V shed 6 bases and J shed 3 bases, with 11 bases lying between them. This CDR3 reads CASRWGAEETQYF. The CDR3 DNA follows: TGTGCCAGCAGGTGGGGGGCTGAAGAGACCCAGTACTTC.

This clonotype was observed many times. The chain employs TRBV5-1 and TRBJ1-5; D may be TRBD1 (5 bases). The CDR3 has 16 amino acids. V was trimmed by 2 bases and J by 0 bases, leaving 12 bases between them. Looked up from germline, CDR1 is SGHRS and CDR2 is YFSETQ. DNA of the CDR3: TGCGCCAGCAGCTTTTGGGGGGTAGATAGCAATCAGCCCCAGCATTTT. Translation gives CASSFWGVDSNQPQHF.

In its sample, this clonotype was seen many times. The chain carries TRBV5-1 and TRBJ2-3; 7 bases map to TRBD1. V was pared by 5 bases and J by 2 bases, with 14 bases of the junction left unmatched. Germline V lookup: CDR1 SGHRS, CDR2 YFSETQ. This CDR3 spans 17 amino acids. DNA for the CDR3: TGCGCCAGCAGGCGCGCCCCGGGACAGCTACCCACAGATACGCAGTATTTT. As protein: CASRRAPGQLPTDTQYF.

This clonotype appeared many times. The rearrangement links TRBV5-5 to TRBJ2-7; maybe TRBD1 (5 bases). This CDR3 has 12 amino acids. CDR1 and CDR2 from the germline V gene are SGHKS and YYEKEE (reference sequence). The V gene lost 2 bases and the J gene lost 3 bases, with 6 bases spanning the gap. The CDR3 spells CASSFQGYEQYF. CDR3 coding DNA: TGTGCCAGCAGCTTTCAGGGCTACGAGCAGTACTTC.

This clonotype was picked up many times. V gene TRBV11-2 combines with J gene TRBJ1-1; 8 bases map to TRBD1. The CDR3 extends over 15 amino acids. V dropped 5 bases and J dropped 5; count of bases not matched to a gene: 10. Germline assignment: CDR1 SGHAT and CDR2 FQNNGV. For the CDR3, the DNA is TGTGCCAGCAGCCCCCGGACAGGGAAGGGGACTGAAGCTTTCTTT. Amino acid sequence: CASSPRTGKGTEAFF.

This clonotype was picked up many times. The V gene is TRBV5-1, the J gene TRBJ2-1, with D tentatively TRBD2 (7 bases). The CDR3 is 15 amino acids. V dropped 3 bases and J dropped 2 bases, with 12 bases sitting between them. Germline V gives CDR1 SGHRS, CDR2 YFSETQ. CDR3 protein: CASSWGAGAYNEQFF. As DNA, the CDR3 is TGCGCCAGCAGCTGGGGGGCGGGGGCCTACAATGAGCAGTTCTTC.

This clonotype has at least ten counts. The V and J genes are TRBV9 and TRBJ2-1; possibly TRBD2 for D (6 bases). Per the germline V gene, CDR1 is SGDLS and CDR2 is YYNGEE. The CDR3 runs 13 residues. V lost 4 bases and J 7 bases, leaving 12 bases between the germline ends. The CDR3 DNA reads as TGTGCCAGCAGCCCCCGACTAGTAAATGAGCAGTTCTTC. It translates to CASSPRLVNEQFF.

This clonotype came up many times. The chain couples TRBV25-1 to TRBJ2-5; D may be TRBD1 (6 bases). CDR1 MGHDK and CDR2 SYGVNS come from the germline V gene. The CDR3 spans 16 residues. V dropped 1 base and J dropped 0 bases, with 12 bases sitting between them. CDR3 sequence (DNA): TGTGCCAGCAGTGAATGGGGGACACCCAACCAAGAGACCCAGTACTTC. This encodes CASSEWGTPNQETQYF.

There are many counts of this clonotype. The chain links TRBV5-1 to TRBJ1-1; a possible D gene is TRBD1 (5 bases). V dropped 2 bases and J dropped 3 bases, with 11 bases sitting between them. This CDR3 is 14 amino acids long. The V gene's germline CDR1 is SGHRS and CDR2 YFSETQ. The CDR3 region is CASSLSGGYTEAFF. DNA for the CDR3: TGCGCCAGCAGCTTAAGCGGGGGATACACTGAAGCTTTCTTT.

Details on this clonotype: A junction end diverges from the germline sequence, so it may reflect a read error. J is TRBJ1-1 and V is TRBV7-7, with D unclear. The germline V gene has CDR1 SSHAT and CDR2 FNYEAQ (reference sequence). The CDR3 covers 13 residues. CDR3 bases: TGTGCTAGCAGCTCATCGGTTCTCTCTGAAGCTTTCTTT. Amino acids: CASSSSVLSEAFF.

This clonotype was found many times. The genes are TRBV6-5 and TRBJ2-1; the D gene could be TRBD1 or TRBD2 (5 bases each). The CDR3 length is 16 residues. V was shortened by 0 bases and J by 9 bases, with 18 bases between the two germline ends. The germline V gene encodes CDR1 MNHEY and CDR2 SVGAGI. CDR3 in DNA: TGTGCCAGCAGTTACTCGAATGGGGGAGTGGGTAGTGAGCAGTTCTTC. Translated: CASSYSNGGVGSEQFF.

Ten or more counts support this clonotype. This chain connects TRBV5-5 to TRBJ1-1, with unresolved D. The germline V gene encodes CDR1 SGHKS and CDR2 YYEKEE (reference sequence). The CDR3 has 13 residues. V dropped 4 bases and J dropped 9 bases, with 16 bases sitting between them. CDR3 amino acids: CASSPLFGRQAFF. DNA for the CDR3: TGTGCCAGCAGCCCGCTCTTTGGCCGACAAGCTTTCTTT.

This clonotype has just a few counts. The J gene is TRBJ1-2, the V gene TRBV20-1; D gene unclear. V was clipped by 6 bases and J by 3 bases, with 14 bases between them. Germline values: CDR1 DFQATT, CDR2 SNEGSKA (reference sequence). The CDR3 contains 13 residues. This CDR3 is CSATKGFDYGYTF. The CDR3, as DNA: TGCAGTGCAACTAAGGGCTTTGACTATGGCTACACCTTC.

This clonotype was detected many times. The genes are TRBV7-2 and TRBJ2-2; weak D call: TRBD2 (6 bases). This CDR3 contains 15 residues. V was trimmed by 1 base and J by 3 bases, leaving 9 bases between them. Germline V lookup: CDR1 SGHTA, CDR2 FQGNSA. CDR3 in DNA: TGTGCCAGCAGCTTAGGGAGGGCGTACACCGGGGAGCTGTTTTTT. Translation gives CASSLGRAYTGELFF.

There are a few counts of this clonotype. The junction and the germline gene differ at one end; a read error may be behind it. This chain links TRBV12-3 or TRBV12-4 with TRBJ1-2; D is unresolved. The CDR3 sequence is 12 residues long. CDR3 bases: TGTGACAGCAGTTTTCGTAACTATGGCTACACCTTC. It yields the protein CDSSFRNYGYTF.

The sample holds many counts of this clonotype. This rearrangement joins TRBV25-1 to TRBJ2-2, with D tentatively TRBD1 (5 bases). CDR1 and CDR2 (germline): MGHDK, SYGVNS. The CDR3 runs to 13 residues. Trimming removed 3 bases at V and 3 bases at J, with 5 bases between. Here the CDR3 reads CASSDRDTGELFF. The CDR3 DNA reads as TGTGCCAGCAGTGACAGGGACACCGGGGAGCTGTTTTTT. Full variable domain (outside the CDR3, taken from reference TRBV25-1 and TRBJ2-2): EADIYQTPRYLVIGTGKKITLECSQTMGHDKMYWYQQDPGMELHLIHYSYGVNSTEKGDLSSESTVSRIRTEHFPLTLESARPSHTSQYLCASSDRDTGELFFGEGSRLTVL.

This clonotype came up many times. The chain has TRBV10-2 and TRBJ2-7; no clear D. CDR1 is WSHSY and CDR2 is SAAADI in the germline V gene. Trimming pared 2 bases from V and 3 bases from J, leaving 2 bases between. This CDR3 has 11 amino acids. CDR3 nucleotides: TGCGCCAGCAGTGAGAGCTACGAGCAGTACTTC. Protein sequence: CASSESYEQYF.

The table lists this clonotype with many counts. V is TRBV15 and J is TRBJ1-4; 7 bases are shared with TRBD1. The CDR3 spans 18 residues. With 0 bases clipped from V and 2 bases from J, the junction kept 9 bases outside the gene matches. In germline, CDR1 is LNHNV, CDR2 YYDKDF (reference sequence). The chain's CDR3 is CATSRDPAGGGTNEKLFF. For the CDR3, the DNA is TGTGCCACCAGCAGAGACCCGGCAGGGGGGGGCACTAATGAAAAACTGTTTTTT.

The sample holds many counts of this clonotype. The CDR3 protein is CAWREAEYNEQFF. DNA for the CDR3: TGTGCCTGGAGGGAAGCGGAGTACAATGAGCAGTTCTTC. V is TRBV30 and J is TRBJ2-1; weak D call: TRBD2 (5 bases). V lost 3 bases to trimming and J lost 4 bases, with 10 bases between them. This CDR3 spans 13 amino acids. Germline CDR1 and CDR2: GTSNPN and SVGIG (reference sequence).

In its sample, this clonotype was seen many times. The chain links TRBV20-1 to TRBJ1-2, with D hard to call. V was pared by 0 bases and J by 3 bases, with 8 bases between. Germline V gene data show CDR1 as DFQATT and CDR2 as SNEGSKA (reference sequence). CDR3 size: 13 residues. The CDR3 region has the DNA TGCAGTGCTAGAGAACCAGACCACTATGGCTACACCTTC. Translating gives CSAREPDHYGYTF.

This clonotype was observed at least ten times. This chain uses TRBV5-1 with TRBJ1-3; 10 bases match TRBD1. Germline V gene data show CDR1 as SGHRS and CDR2 as YFSETQ. The V segment lost 3 bases and the J segment 8 bases; nucleotides outside the gene matches: 5. The CDR3 spans 14 residues. The CDR3 sequence is CASSSRQGADTIYF. The CDR3 bases are TGCGCCAGCAGCTCACGACAGGGGGCAGACACCATATATTTT.

This clonotype was recorded a few times. The chain employs TRBV4-2 and TRBJ2-2, with 7 bases identical to TRBD1. CDR1 LGHNA and CDR2 YNFKEQ come from the germline V gene. V trimming: 6 bases; J trimming: 2 bases; junction bases outside the gene matches: 6. This CDR3 is built from 15 residues. The CDR3 here is CASRRQGVNTGELFF. The CDR3 DNA sequence: TGTGCCAGCAGGCGACAGGGAGTAAACACCGGGGAGCTGTTTTTT.

In its sample, this clonotype was seen many times. The V gene is TRBV12-3 or TRBV12-4, the J gene TRBJ2-1; 7 bases agree with TRBD1. Losses at the gene ends were 1 base for V and 5 bases for J; bases not matched to a gene: 5. This CDR3 is 15 amino acids long. DNA for the CDR3: TGTGCCAGCAGTTTAGAGGGGGCGCTAAACAATGAGCAGTTCTTC. Translated, it gives CASSLEGALNNEQFF.